These 17 T cell receptor beta chains were all obtained from the same sample, sequenced in a study of early T cells in non-severe SARS-CoV-2 infection. TCRdb passed the 5' RACE reads through MiXCR, listing each CDR3 protein once. This sample carries about 49,000 distinct CDR3 sequences, roughly an eighth of them seen once, and the ten largest clones take about 2.5%. The specimen comprised whole blood, sampled at baseline. Receptor source: an adult who was a healthcare worker with PCR-confirmed SARS-CoV-2 infection or an uninfected control (not recorded which).

The chain combines TRBV5-1 with TRBJ2-1; TRBD2 is a possible D gene (5 bases). The germline V and J ends were trimmed by 2 bases and 8 bases, with 14 bases remaining between them. This CDR3 contains 14 residues. CDR1 and CDR2 from the germline V gene are SGHRS and YFSETQ. The CDR3 here is CASSFRLAHDEQFF. The CDR3 nucleotides are TGCGCCAGCAGCTTCCGCCTAGCTCATGATGAGCAGTTCTTC.

The rearrangement joins TRBV12-3 or TRBV12-4 to TRBJ2-5; D is unresolved. This CDR3 spans 16 amino acids. The V end lost 5 bases, the J end lost 6 bases, and 22 bases lay between the germline ends. The CDR3 DNA reads TGTGCCAGCAGTCCCGCCCGGGTGGCTACCCACAAGACCCAGTACTTC. Residues: CASSPARVATHKTQYF.

This sequence joins TRBV7-2 and TRBJ2-1; D gene uncertain. Per germline, CDR1 SGHTA and CDR2 FQGNSA. The CDR3 is 11 amino acids. The V and J ends lost 3 bases and 12 bases respectively, with 9 bases between them. In nucleotides, the CDR3 is TGTGCCAGCAGCTTGGACGTGGGGCAGTTCTTC. Residues: CASSLDVGQFF.

This clonotype occurred a few times. J is TRBJ2-7 and V is TRBV7-6; 7 bases fit TRBD2. Germline lookup yields CDR1 SGHVS and CDR2 FNYEAQ. V shed 7 bases, J shed 0 bases, and the junction held 3 bases outside the gene matches. CDR3 size: 13 residues. The CDR3 is CASTAGDSYEQYF. The CDR3 region has the DNA TGTGCCAGCACGGCGGGGGACTCCTACGAGCAGTACTTC.

The V call is TRBV5-1, the J call TRBJ2-7; 8 nucleotides align to TRBD1. The CDR3 totals 15 residues. The V and J ends lost 0 bases and 5 bases, in that order; junction bases with no gene match: 7. Germline V lookup: CDR1 SGHRS, CDR2 YFSETQ. CDR3 coding DNA: TGCGCCAGCAGCTTGGGGCAGGGGGCGACTGACGAGCAGTACTTC. It yields the protein CASSLGQGATDEQYF.

This clonotype is medium-sized in the sample. V and J are TRBV7-9 and TRBJ2-1; 8 nucleotides match TRBD2. Germline-derived CDR1 and CDR2 are SEHNR and FQNEAQ (reference sequence). The V and J ends lost 4 bases and 3 bases, in that order; junction bases with no gene match: 5. The CDR3 length is 15 residues. CDR3 amino acids: CASSSVAGYYNEQFF. CDR3 DNA: TGTGCCAGCAGCTCCGTAGCGGGGTACTACAATGAGCAGTTCTTC.

The chain combines TRBV6-6 with TRBJ2-7; 9 bases are a match to TRBD1. The CDR3 has 12 residues. Unmatched junction bases numbered 4, after V lost 11 bases and J lost 2 bases. CDR1 is MNHNY, CDR2 SVGAGI, per germline (reference sequence). CDR3 amino acids: CAGRTGAYEQYF. As DNA, the CDR3 is TGTGCCGGCCGGACAGGGGCCTACGAGCAGTACTTC.

This clonotype has just a few counts. This sequence joins TRBV7-2 and TRBJ2-1, with 12 bases matching TRBD2. With V trimmed by 3 bases and J by 0 bases, 9 bases remained unmatched. Germline lookup yields CDR1 SGHTA and CDR2 FQGNSA. The CDR3 covers 19 residues. The CDR3 region has the DNA TGTGCCAGCAGCTTGACCACTGGACTAGCGGGGAGCTCCTACAATGAGCAGTTCTTC. Its protein product is CASSLTTGLAGSSYNEQFF.

The chain employs TRBV4-1 and TRBJ2-5; no clear D. The CDR3 totals 15 residues. V lost 0 bases, J lost 1 base, and 9 bases lay in between. Per germline, CDR1 MGHRA and CDR2 YSYEKL. The CDR3 bases are TGCGCCAGCAGCCAAGATTTGGTAGTCCAAGAGACCCAGTACTTC. Protein sequence: CASSQDLVVQETQYF.

The sample holds many counts of this clonotype. The V call is TRBV7-2, the J call TRBJ2-1, with TRBD1 matching 7 bases. The V and J ends lost 5 bases and 4 bases, in that order; junction bases with no gene match: 5. Germline V CDR1 and CDR2: SGHTA, FQGNSA. This CDR3 has 14 residues. The CDR3 here is CASSRGQTYNEQFF. In DNA, the CDR3 is TGTGCCAGCAGCCGGGGACAGACATACAATGAGCAGTTCTTC.

This clonotype has just a few counts. This sequence joins TRBV19 and TRBJ2-7, with a tentative D call TRBD2 (5 bases). The CDR3 runs 12 residues. V lost 6 bases to trimming and J lost 2 bases, with 8 bases between them. CDR1 LNHDA and CDR2 SQIVND come from the germline V gene (reference sequence). The CDR3 DNA sequence: TGTGCCAGTAGCCCCGGGGCCTACGAGCAGTACTTC. Translation: CASSPGAYEQYF.

This clonotype was counted a few times. The chain joins TRBV12-3 or TRBV12-4 to TRBJ2-4, with 7 bases fitting TRBD2. The CDR3 runs 15 residues. Trimming at V came to 4 bases and at J to 10 bases, leaving 13 bases not matched to a gene. CDR3 sequence: CASSSAGRAGGIQYF. The CDR3 bases are TGTGCCAGCAGTTCGGCGGGTAGGGCCGGGGGGATTCAGTACTTC.

This clonotype was recorded at least ten times. V and J are TRBV12-3 or TRBV12-4 and TRBJ2-7, with 9 bases lining up with TRBD2. Losses at the gene ends were 3 bases for V and 9 bases for J; bases not matched to a gene: 12. The CDR3 loop spans 15 amino acids. CDR3 DNA: TGTGCCAGCAGTTTGAGAGGAGCGGGAGGAAGAGGGCAGTACTTC. Protein product: CASSLRGAGGRGQYF.

J is TRBJ2-1 and V is TRBV28; 7 nucleotides align to TRBD2. CDR3 length: 17 amino acids. Germline CDR1 and CDR2: MDHEN and SYDVKM. J gave up 0 bases and V 6 bases, and 11 bases lay outside the gene matches. Here the CDR3 DNA reads TGTGCCAGCAGACCTCCGGGACTAAGATCCTCCTACAATGAGCAGTTCTTC. Its protein product is CASRPPGLRSSYNEQFF.

The chain links TRBV15 to TRBJ2-1; 9 bases agree with TRBD2. The CDR3 runs 15 residues. Germline V gives CDR1 LNHNV, CDR2 YYDKDF (reference sequence). Trimming cost V 1 base and J 8 bases; bases outside gene matches: 6. The CDR3 sequence is CATSRVASGTDEQFF. CDR3 nucleotide sequence: TGTGCCACCAGCAGAGTAGCTAGCGGGACCGATGAGCAGTTCTTC.

This clonotype came up many times. The chain carries TRBV6-2 or TRBV6-3 and TRBJ2-1, with 7 bases aligning to TRBD2. The ends lost 0 bases at V and 8 bases at J; junction bases unmatched: 7. The germline V gene encodes CDR1 MNHEY and CDR2 SVGEGT. The CDR3 consists of 15 residues. The DNA for the CDR3 is TGTGCCAGCAGTTACTCCAGCGGGAATAGCCATGAGCAGTTCTTC. It encodes CASSYSSGNSHEQFF.

This clonotype appeared many times. The CDR3 region is CASSEASRRDNEQFF. CDR3 in DNA: TGTGCCAGCAGTGAAGCGAGCCGCAGGGACAATGAGCAGTTCTTC. The chain couples TRBV6-1 to TRBJ2-1, with D perhaps matching TRBD1 (5 bases). The V gene's germline CDR1 is MNHNS and CDR2 SASEGT. The ends were cut back, 0 bases at V and 5 bases at J, with 11 bases in the middle. The length of the CDR3 is 15 residues.